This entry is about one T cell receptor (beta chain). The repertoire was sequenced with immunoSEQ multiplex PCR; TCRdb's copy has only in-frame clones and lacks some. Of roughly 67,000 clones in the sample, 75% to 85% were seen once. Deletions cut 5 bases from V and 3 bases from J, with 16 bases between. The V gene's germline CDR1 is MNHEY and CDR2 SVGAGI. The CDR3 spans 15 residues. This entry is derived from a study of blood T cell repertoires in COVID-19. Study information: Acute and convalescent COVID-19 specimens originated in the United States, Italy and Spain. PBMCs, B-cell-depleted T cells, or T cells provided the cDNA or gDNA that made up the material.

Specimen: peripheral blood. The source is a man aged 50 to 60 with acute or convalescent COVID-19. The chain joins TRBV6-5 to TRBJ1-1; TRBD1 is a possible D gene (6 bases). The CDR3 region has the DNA TGTGCCAGCAGTCCCGAAACAGGGCCAGACACTGAAGCTTTCTTT. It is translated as CASSPETGPDTEAFF.